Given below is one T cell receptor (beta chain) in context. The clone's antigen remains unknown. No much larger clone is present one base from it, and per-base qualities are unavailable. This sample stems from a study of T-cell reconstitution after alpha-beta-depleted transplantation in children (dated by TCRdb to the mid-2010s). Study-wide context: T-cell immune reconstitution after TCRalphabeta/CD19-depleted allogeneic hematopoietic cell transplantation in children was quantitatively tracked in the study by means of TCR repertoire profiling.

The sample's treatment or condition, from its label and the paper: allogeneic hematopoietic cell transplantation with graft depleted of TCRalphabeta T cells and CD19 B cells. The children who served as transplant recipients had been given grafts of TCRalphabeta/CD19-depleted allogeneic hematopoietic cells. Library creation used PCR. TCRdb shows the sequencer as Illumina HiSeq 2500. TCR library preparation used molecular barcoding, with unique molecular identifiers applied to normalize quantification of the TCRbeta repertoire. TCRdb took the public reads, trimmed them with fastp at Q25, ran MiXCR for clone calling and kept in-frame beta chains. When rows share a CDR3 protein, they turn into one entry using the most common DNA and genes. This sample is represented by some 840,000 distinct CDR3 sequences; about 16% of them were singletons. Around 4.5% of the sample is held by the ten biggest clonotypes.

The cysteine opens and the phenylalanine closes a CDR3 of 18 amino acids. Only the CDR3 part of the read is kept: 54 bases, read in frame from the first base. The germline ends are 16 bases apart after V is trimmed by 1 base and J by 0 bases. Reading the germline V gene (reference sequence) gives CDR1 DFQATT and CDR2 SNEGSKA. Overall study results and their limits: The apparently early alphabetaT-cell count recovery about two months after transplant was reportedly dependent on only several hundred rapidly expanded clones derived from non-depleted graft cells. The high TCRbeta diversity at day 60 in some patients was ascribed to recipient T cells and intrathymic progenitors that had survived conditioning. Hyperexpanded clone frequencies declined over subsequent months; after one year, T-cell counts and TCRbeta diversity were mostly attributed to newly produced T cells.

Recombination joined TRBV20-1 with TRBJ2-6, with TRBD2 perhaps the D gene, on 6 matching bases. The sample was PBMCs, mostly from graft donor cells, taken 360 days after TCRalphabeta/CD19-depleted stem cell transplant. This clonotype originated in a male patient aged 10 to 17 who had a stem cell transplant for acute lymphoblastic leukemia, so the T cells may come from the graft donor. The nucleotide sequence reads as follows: TGCAGTGCTAGAGCCGGGGGACGATCCTTCTCTGGGGCCAACGTCCTGACTTTC. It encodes CSARAGGRSFSGANVLTF.